Each of the 16 T cell receptor beta chains below was sequenced from the same sample in a study of control samples from healthy donors and cancer patients. The data were produced by immunoSEQ multiplex PCR, yet TCRdb's version contains in-frame clones alone and is incomplete. The sample shows roughly 120,000 clones, roughly 90% of them seen only once. The sequenced material came from blood. These receptors all stem from a woman in her forties or fifties in good health.

The J gene is TRBJ2-2, the V gene TRBV4-1; 11 positions agree with TRBD2. V shed 1 base and J 5 bases; nucleotides not matched to a gene: 6. Germline V gene data show CDR1 as MGHRA and CDR2 as YSYEKL. This CDR3 region has 17 residues. Here the CDR3 reads CASSQAFSSGGTGELFF. The CDR3 nucleotides read TGCGCCAGCAGCCAAGCCTTTTCTAGCGGGGGGACCGGGGAGCTGTTTTTT.

The chain is built from TRBV7-6 and TRBJ2-5; D remains ambiguous. This CDR3 has 17 residues. Germline V gives CDR1 SGHVS, CDR2 FNYEAQ. V lost 1 base and J 5 bases, leaving 20 bases between the germline ends. The CDR3 DNA reads TGTGCCAGCAGCTTAGGGGCCAAGTGGGGTAGAGAGGAGACCCAGTACTTC. It specifies CASSLGAKWGREETQYF.

The V gene is TRBV15, the J gene TRBJ2-4; a possible D gene is TRBD2 (5 bases). The V end was cut by 3 bases, the J end by 6 bases, with 15 bases between. Germline assignment: CDR1 LNHNV and CDR2 YYDKDF (reference sequence). The CDR3 runs to 15 residues. The CDR3 sequence: CATSRYGGELNIQYF. CDR3 nucleotides: TGTGCCACCAGCAGGTACGGAGGAGAATTAAACATTCAGTACTTC.

This chain joins TRBV7-3 and TRBJ2-2, with 8 bases fitting TRBD2. The germline CDR1 and CDR2 sequences are SGHTA and FQGTGA. V shed 6 bases and J 7 bases; nucleotides not matched to a gene: 7. The CDR3 contains 14 residues. The CDR3 loop reads CASRLAGNLGELFF. CDR3 sequence (DNA): TGTGCCAGCAGATTAGCGGGGAATCTCGGGGAGCTGTTTTTT.

V usage is TRBV5-6 and J usage is TRBJ1-2, with 9 bases identical to TRBD1. This CDR3 has 15 residues. J was trimmed by 8 bases and V by 4 bases; bases with no gene match: 12. Germline V gene data show CDR1 as SGHDT and CDR2 as YYEEEE. The CDR3 nucleotides read TGTGCCAGCAGCCCTCCGGGACAGGGAGGTGGCGGCTACACCTTC. Translated: CASSPPGQGGGGYTF.

The V call is TRBV19, the J call TRBJ1-6; D is possibly TRBD1 (5 bases). The CDR3 consists of 15 residues. Germline-derived CDR1 and CDR2 are LNHDA and SQIVND (reference sequence). Trimming took 3 bases from V and 7 from J, leaving 13 bases between them. The CDR3 sequence is CASSITGGFNSPLHF. Here the CDR3 DNA reads TGTGCCAGTAGTATTACAGGTGGTTTCAATTCACCCCTCCACTTT.

This clone was picked up a small number of times. The J gene is TRBJ1-4, the V gene TRBV6-2 or TRBV6-3; 7 bases fit TRBD1. The length of the CDR3 is 14 residues. J lost 8 bases, V lost 3 bases, and 6 bases had no gene match. Germline V lookup: CDR1 MNHEY, CDR2 SVGEGT. CDR3 loop: CASSYDRVYEKLFF. Here the CDR3 DNA reads TGTGCCAGCAGTTATGACAGGGTCTACGAAAAACTGTTTTTT.

The V call is TRBV9, the J call TRBJ1-1; 8 bases agree with TRBD1. Germline CDR1 SGDLS, CDR2 YYNGEE. This CDR3 contains 17 residues. V lost 0 bases and J lost 1; bases outside the gene matches: 8. This CDR3 reads CASSVGGQGYSNTEAFF. The CDR3 DNA reads as TGTGCCAGCAGCGTAGGAGGACAGGGTTATTCGAACACTGAAGCTTTCTTT. The variable domain in full, completed from reference TRBV9 and TRBJ1-1, reads DSGVTQTPKHLITATGQRVTLRCSPRSGDLSVYWYQQSLDQGLQFLIQYYNGEERAKGNILERFSAQQFPDLHSELNLSSLELGDSALYFCASSVGGQGYSNTEAFFGQGTRLTVV.

The chain uses TRBV6-5 and TRBJ2-2; possible D gene TRBD2, 6 bases. Germline V CDR1 and CDR2: MNHEY, SVGAGI. The CDR3 covers 15 residues. Trimming removed 6 bases from V and 5 bases from J, with 16 bases in between. The CDR3 DNA reads as TGTGCCAGCAGCCGCAGGGCGGGGAGGACCGGGGAGCTGTTTTTT. Translated: CASSRRAGRTGELFF.

This chain uses TRBV13 with TRBJ1-2; D gene ambiguous. CDR3 length equals 13 residues. Germline V gene sequence: CDR1 PRHDT, CDR2 FYEKMQ (reference sequence). Trimming removed 0 bases at V and 6 bases at J, with 8 bases between. CDR3 region: CASSLGRQDGYTF. DNA for the CDR3: TGTGCCAGCAGCTTAGGCAGGCAGGATGGCTACACCTTC.

V gene TRBV3-1 (or the pseudogene TRBV3-2) combines with J gene TRBJ1-2; D unclear. Trimming took 3 bases from V and 4 from J, leaving 6 bases between them. Germline V lookup: CDR1 LGHDT, CDR2 YNNKEL (reference sequence). The CDR3 length is 12 residues. DNA of the CDR3: TGTGCCAGCAGCCAGGCAGCCTATGGCTACACCTTC. Translated, it gives CASSQAAYGYTF.

V and J are TRBV6-2 or TRBV6-3 and TRBJ2-2, with 7 bases aligning to TRBD2. This CDR3 contains 17 residues. Germline lookup yields CDR1 MNHEY and CDR2 SVGEGT. The trim removed 5 bases at V and 2 bases at J, leaving 11 bases unmatched. CDR3 nucleotides: TGTGCCAGCAGTCCCAGGGCCGGGAGGACAAACACCGGGGAGCTGTTTTTT. Its protein product is CASSPRAGRTNTGELFF.

This clone was recorded only once. V is TRBV9 and J is TRBJ2-5; 8 bases line up with TRBD2. From germline, CDR1 is SGDLS and CDR2 YYNGEE. This CDR3 spans 15 amino acids. V shed 4 bases, J shed 4 bases, and the junction held 9 bases outside the gene matches. As DNA, the CDR3 is TGTGCCAGCAGCTTCGCCTCGGGGGGGAGAGAGACCCAGTACTTC. Translating gives CASSFASGGRETQYF.

V and J are TRBV9 and TRBJ1-1; D is ambiguous. The CDR3 consists of 15 residues. Germline CDR1 is SGDLS and CDR2 is YYNGEE. Trimming took 4 bases from V and 3 from J, leaving 16 bases between them. For the CDR3, the DNA is TGTGCCAGCAGCCCCGAGATCAACGCGGACACTGAAGCTTTCTTT. This sequence encodes CASSPEINADTEAFF.

This chain links TRBV7-3 with TRBJ2-3; 7 positions match TRBD2. CDR3 length: 14 amino acids. V dropped 3 bases and J dropped 1; count of bases not matched to a gene: 1. Germline CDR1 SGHTA, CDR2 FQGTGA. CDR3 region: CASSFLAGTDTQYF. CDR3 sequence (DNA): TGTGCCAGCAGCTTTCTAGCGGGCACAGATACGCAGTATTTT.

This sequence joins TRBV27 and TRBJ2-7; 8 nucleotides align to TRBD1. After removal of 7 bases from V and 2 bases from J, the junction contained 10 bases not matched to a gene. In germline, CDR1 is MNHEY, CDR2 SMNVEV (reference sequence). The CDR3 has 15 residues. The CDR3 DNA follows: TGTGCCAGCAAACCATCCGGGACAGGCGCCTACGAGCAGTACTTC. It translates to CASKPSGTGAYEQYF.